The clone carrying this T cell receptor beta chain was seen a handful of times. The data were taken from a study of early T cells in non-severe SARS-CoV-2 infection. Overall study: It was bulk RNA from unsorted whole blood that was sequenced, and the chains were unpaired.

The CDR3 is 15 residues long. With 5 bases removed from V and 4 bases from J, the gap between germline ends came to 17 bases. CDR1 and CDR2 (germline): SGHAT, FQNNGV. Individual cDNA molecules received unique molecular identifiers. TCRdb re-derived calls from the 5' RACE reads in MiXCR, one entry per CDR3 protein. The data hold approximately 110,000 distinct CDR3 sequences, with more than 13% observed a single time. The TCR was taken from an adult who was a healthcare worker with PCR-confirmed SARS-CoV-2 infection or an uninfected control (not recorded which). The chain links TRBV11-2 to TRBJ1-2, with D uncertain. The material sequenced was whole blood. Here the CDR3 DNA reads TGTGCCAGCAGCCCAACCACCGGGTTCACCTATGGCTACACCTTC. It specifies CASSPTTGFTYGYTF.